Below, 27 T cell receptor beta chains from the same sample are listed, as sequenced in a study of cytomegalovirus exposure and HLA in healthy donors (dated by TCRdb to 2015 to 2018). The library was built by means of the immunoSEQ multiplex PCR assay. The multiplex PCR relied on a mix of 60 forward primers for TCR Vbeta segments and 13 reverse primers for TCR Jbeta segments. Sourced from immuneACCESS, this table was stored by TCRdb with only in-frame sequences that have V and J called. A share of the clones is absent; for the studies checked, an unresolved V gene accounts for under half, and the remainder has no known explanation. The sample has about 93,000 clones on record, over 55% of them singletons. The ten most abundant clones make up 5.9% of the sample. Sample: PBMCs. The source of these receptors is a boy younger than 18 in good health and CMV-seropositive.

This sequence joins TRBV5-1 and TRBJ1-2; 7 nucleotides line up with TRBD1. The CDR3 runs 13 residues. Germline CDR1 and CDR2: SGHRS and YFSETQ. The junction had 3 bases not matched to a gene; V was cut back by 4 bases and J by 3 bases. CDR3 sequence: CASSPTGDYGYTF. The CDR3 nucleotides are TGCGCCAGCAGCCCCACAGGGGACTATGGCTACACCTTC.

This sequence joins TRBV29-1 and TRBJ2-7; TRBD1 agrees at 8 bases. The CDR3 is 13 amino acids. V was pared by 6 bases and J by 3 bases, with 7 bases of the junction left unmatched. From germline, CDR1 is SQVTM and CDR2 ANQGSEA. The CDR3 bases are TGCAGCGTAGTTGGGACAGGAGGCTACGAGCAGTACTTC. Protein sequence: CSVVGTGGYEQYF.

This chain uses TRBV19 with TRBJ1-4; 11 nucleotides match TRBD1. CDR1 and CDR2 from the germline V gene are LNHDA and SQIVND (reference sequence). The V gene end was trimmed by 5 bases and the J gene end by 8 bases; junction bases not matched to a gene: 10. The CDR3 is 16 amino acids. The CDR3 reads CASSLGTGGVREKLFF. CDR3 coding DNA: TGTGCCAGTAGTTTAGGGACAGGGGGAGTCCGCGAAAAACTGTTTTTT.

The chain uses TRBV15 and TRBJ2-7; TRBD2 agrees at 7 bases. This CDR3 is built from 20 residues. V trimming: 0 bases; J trimming: 2 bases; junction bases outside the gene matches: 19. Germline assignment: CDR1 LNHNV and CDR2 YYDKDF (reference sequence). The CDR3 protein is CATSRDLVARASGKPYEQYF. The DNA for the CDR3 is TGTGCCACCAGCAGAGATCTAGTGGCAAGGGCTAGCGGAAAACCCTACGAGCAGTACTTC.

The V call is TRBV11-3, the J call TRBJ2-1; 11 bases are shared with TRBD1. The germline V gene has CDR1 SGHNT and CDR2 YENEEA. The CDR3 is 17 residues long. With V trimmed by 5 bases and J by 3 bases, 9 bases remained unmatched. In DNA form, the CDR3 reads TGTGCCAGCAGCCTTGAATCCGGGACAGGGGGCTACAATGAGCAGTTCTTC. Translation gives CASSLESGTGGYNEQFF.

This sequence joins TRBV10-1 and TRBJ1-1; 10 nucleotides agree with TRBD1. The CDR3 is 13 amino acids. Trimming removed 6 bases from V and 4 bases from J; junction bases left unmatched: 2. Germline CDR1 reads WNHNN; CDR2 reads SYGVQD (reference sequence). DNA for the CDR3: TGCGCCAGCAGCCGGGACAGGGGCACTGAAGCTTTCTTT. This translates into CASSRDRGTEAFF.

The chain carries TRBV6-5 and TRBJ2-3; possibly TRBD1 for D (5 bases). The CDR3 spans 11 residues. CDR1 and CDR2 from the germline V gene are MNHEY and SVGAGI. V lost 7 bases and J 6 bases, leaving 8 bases between the germline ends. The CDR3 protein is CASNKGDTQYF. DNA for the CDR3: TGTGCCAGCAATAAGGGGGATACGCAGTATTTT.

This clone was observed once. The chain has TRBV18 and TRBJ1-3, with 8 positions matching TRBD1. This CDR3 region has 16 residues. The ends lost 4 bases at V and 0 bases at J; junction bases unmatched: 5. Germline CDR1 KGHSH, CDR2 LQKENI. CDR3 in amino acids: CASSQGQGPSGNTIYF. The CDR3 region has the DNA TGTGCCAGCTCACAAGGACAGGGCCCCTCTGGAAACACCATATATTTT. The entire variable domain, with the rest obtained from reference TRBV18 and TRBJ1-3, is as follows: NAGVMQNPRHLVRRRGQEARLRCSPMKGHSHVYWYRQLPEEGLKFMVYLQKENIIDESGMPKERFSAEFPKEGPSILRIQQVVRGDSAAYFCASSQGQGPSGNTIYFGEGSWLTVV.

The V and J genes are TRBV7-9 and TRBJ2-1, with a tentative D call TRBD2 (6 bases). V lost 5 bases and J lost 6, with 14 bases in between. Germline CDR1 is SEHNR and CDR2 is FQNEAQ (reference sequence). The CDR3 loop spans 14 amino acids. The CDR3 DNA sequence: TGTGCCAGCAGCCTTAGAACTAGCACCAATGAGCAGTTCTTC. This codes for CASSLRTSTNEQFF.

The J gene is TRBJ2-3, the V gene TRBV30; weak D call: TRBD1 (7 bases). CDR3 size: 13 residues. Deletions cut 0 bases from V and 11 bases from J, with 15 bases between. Germline CDR1 and CDR2: GTSNPN and SVGIG (reference sequence). The CDR3 protein is CAWSVRGRTGQYF. CDR3 in DNA: TGTGCCTGGAGTGTACGTGGGAGGACAGGGCAGTATTTT.

The rearrangement uses TRBV30 and TRBJ2-7, with no clear D. Trimming stripped 0 bases from V and 2 bases from J, with 8 bases between. Germline V lookup: CDR1 GTSNPN, CDR2 SVGIG (reference sequence). This CDR3 is 13 amino acids long. This CDR3 reads CAWSVRETYEQYF. CDR3 nucleotide sequence: TGTGCCTGGAGTGTACGCGAAACCTACGAGCAGTACTTC.

The chain carries TRBV7-8 and TRBJ2-7, with a weak D call TRBD1 (6 bases). Germline CDR1 SGHVS, CDR2 FQNEAQ. This CDR3 spans 12 amino acids. V was pared by 5 bases and J by 4 bases, with 9 bases between. The DNA of the CDR3 is TGTGCCAGCAGCACGACAGGTTACGAGCAGTACTTC. This encodes CASSTTGYEQYF.

V usage is TRBV6-5 and J usage is TRBJ2-7; D gene ambiguous. This CDR3 contains 12 residues. V gave up 6 bases and J gave up 6 bases, with 12 bases separating them. In germline, CDR1 is MNHEY, CDR2 SVGAGI. CDR3 nucleotide sequence: TGTGCCAGCAGGATGGGTGGCGGCGAGCAGTACTTC. This translates into CASRMGGGEQYF.

The J gene is TRBJ2-3, the V gene TRBV7-2; TRBD2 matches at 8 bases. This CDR3 has 16 residues. V lost 3 bases and J lost 5; bases outside the gene matches: 10. Germline lookup yields CDR1 SGHTA and CDR2 FQGNSA. The DNA for the CDR3 is TGTGCCAGCAGCTTCGAAACTCAACTAGCGGTAGATACGCAGTATTTT. This gives the protein CASSFETQLAVDTQYF.

The chain has TRBV7-9 and TRBJ2-5, with 11 bases identical to TRBD1. TRBJ2-7 explains the end of the DNA better; the J call may be wrong. Germline CDR1 SEHNR, CDR2 FQNEAQ (reference sequence). CDR3 length: 14 residues. The chain's CDR3 is CASSPGQGAHEQYF. CDR3 nucleotides: TGTGCCAGCAGCCCCGGACAGGGGGCCCACGAGCAGTACTTC.

V usage is TRBV7-9 and J usage is TRBJ1-1, with D unclear. CDR1 and CDR2 (germline): SEHNR, FQNEAQ (reference sequence). The CDR3 has 14 amino acids. The V end lost 6 bases, the J end lost 2 bases, and 13 bases lay between the germline ends. CDR3 in amino acids: CASRPLETNTEAFF. DNA for the CDR3: TGTGCCAGCAGACCTCTGGAGACCAACACTGAAGCTTTCTTT.

This sequence joins TRBV4-1 and TRBJ2-7; D uncertain. Trimming took 0 bases from V and 5 from J, leaving 5 bases between them. Germline CDR1 MGHRA, CDR2 YSYEKL. The CDR3 consists of 12 residues. The CDR3 spells CASSQDEDEQYF. The CDR3 nucleotides read TGCGCCAGCAGCCAAGATGAGGACGAGCAGTACTTC.

This sequence joins TRBV5-1 and TRBJ1-1; D not resolved. CDR1 SGHRS and CDR2 YFSETQ come from the germline V gene. V was clipped by 0 bases and J by 4 bases, with 10 bases between them. The CDR3 runs to 14 residues. In DNA form, the CDR3 reads TGCGCCAGCAGCTTGGATCAATCCGGCACTGAAGCTTTCTTT. It encodes CASSLDQSGTEAFF.

This sequence joins TRBV5-1 and TRBJ2-3; D gene uncertain. The ends were cut back, 3 bases at V and 0 bases at J, with 5 bases in the middle. The CDR3 contains 13 residues. Germline V lookup: CDR1 SGHRS, CDR2 YFSETQ. The CDR3 nucleotides read TGCGCCAGCAGCTCGTCTAGCACAGATACGCAGTATTTT. Amino acid sequence: CASSSSSTDTQYF.

J is TRBJ2-5 and V is TRBV6-6; 10 positions agree with TRBD1. The germline CDR1 and CDR2 sequences are MNHNY and SVGAGI (reference sequence). Germline trimming cut 6 bases from V and 7 bases from J; bases unmatched to any gene: 8. The CDR3 is 14 amino acids. The CDR3 loop is CASSPGTGVGTQYF. The CDR3 DNA is TGTGCCAGCAGCCCCGGGACAGGGGTTGGGACCCAGTACTTC.

This chain connects TRBV7-2 to TRBJ2-2; TRBD2 aligns across 11 bases. The CDR3 consists of 15 residues. The germline CDR1 and CDR2 sequences are SGHTA and FQGNSA. J gave up 7 bases and V 5 bases, and 6 bases lay outside the gene matches. The CDR3 protein is CASSLTSGGGGELFF. CDR3 bases: TGTGCCAGCAGCCTCACTAGCGGGGGAGGCGGGGAGCTGTTTTTT. The complete variable domain, with remaining parts taken from reference TRBV7-2 and TRBJ2-2, reads GAGVSQSPSNKVTEKGKDVELRCDPISGHTALYWYRQSLGQGLEFLIYFQGNSAPDKSGLPSDRFSAERTGGSVSTLTIQRTQQEDSAVYLCASSLTSGGGGELFFGEGSRLTVL.

The table lists this clone with a few counts. The genes are TRBV5-1 and TRBJ2-3; D may be TRBD2 (5 bases). CDR1 SGHRS and CDR2 YFSETQ come from the germline V gene. V was shortened by 0 bases and J by 2 bases, with 10 bases between the two germline ends. The CDR3 sequence is 15 residues long. CDR3 loop: CASSLEAVVTDTQYF. CDR3 bases: TGCGCCAGCAGCTTGGAAGCGGTTGTCACAGATACGCAGTATTTT.

The rearrangement links TRBV2 to TRBJ1-3; 9 nucleotides agree with TRBD1. With V trimmed by 6 bases and J by 3 bases, 9 bases remained unmatched. Germline V gives CDR1 SNHLY, CDR2 FYNNEI. The CDR3 is 16 amino acids. The CDR3: CASSRDRATLGNTIYF. The CDR3 DNA reads TGTGCCAGCAGCCGGGACAGGGCTACGCTTGGAAACACCATATATTTT.

The chain recombines TRBV18 with TRBJ2-7; 7 bases are shared with TRBD2. The CDR3 consists of 14 residues. CDR1 and CDR2 (germline): KGHSH, LQKENI. After removal of 4 bases from V and 2 bases from J, the junction contained 5 bases not matched to a gene. CDR3 sequence (DNA): TGTGCCAGCTCACTCACCGGGGGGACCTACGAGCAGTACTTC. It codes for CASSLTGGTYEQYF.

The V call is TRBV21-1, the J call TRBJ1-5; TRBD1 is the table's D call and was not checked against the DNA. TRBV21-1 is a pseudogene. The CDR3 is 15 residues long. CDR3 amino acids: CASSTQGAGNQPQHF. CDR3 nucleotides: TGTGCCAGCAGCACACAGGGGGCGGGCAATCAGCCCCAGCATTTT.

The chain is built from TRBV18 and TRBJ1-2, with TRBD1 as a possible D gene (5 bases). The germline CDR1 and CDR2 sequences are KGHSH and LQKENI. Trimming took off 0 bases at V and 0 bases at J, with 20 bases between the two ends. CDR3 length: 19 residues. CDR3 coding DNA: TGTGCCAGCTCACCACCGGGCGGGGCCACCCTCTTTACTAACTATGGCTACACCTTC. This gives the protein CASSPPGGATLFTNYGYTF.

This clone was counted between two and nine times. The CDR3 DNA reads as TGTGCCAGCAGCAGGACAGCGGAGTCCTACTACGAGCAGTACTTC. Translated, it gives CASSRTAESYYEQYF. The chain combines TRBV7-8 with TRBJ2-7; D may be TRBD1 (6 bases). Trimming took off 5 bases at V and 3 bases at J, with 17 bases between the two ends. Germline V lookup: CDR1 SGHVS, CDR2 FQNEAQ. The CDR3 extends over 15 amino acids.